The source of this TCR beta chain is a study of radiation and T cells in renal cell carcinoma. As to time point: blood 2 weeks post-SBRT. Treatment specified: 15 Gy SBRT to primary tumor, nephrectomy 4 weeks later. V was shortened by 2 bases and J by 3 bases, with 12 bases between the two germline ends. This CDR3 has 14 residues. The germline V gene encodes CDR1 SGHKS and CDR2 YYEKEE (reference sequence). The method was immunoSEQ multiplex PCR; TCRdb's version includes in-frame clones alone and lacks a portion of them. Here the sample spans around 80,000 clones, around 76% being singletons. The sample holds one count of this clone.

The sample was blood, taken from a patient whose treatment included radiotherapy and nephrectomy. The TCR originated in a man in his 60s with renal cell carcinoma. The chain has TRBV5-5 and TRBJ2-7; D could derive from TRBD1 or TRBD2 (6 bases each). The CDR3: CASSFGGWDYEQYF. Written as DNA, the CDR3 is TGTGCCAGCAGCTTCGGGGGCTGGGACTACGAGCAGTACTTC.